This T cell receptor (beta chain) was obtained from a study of long-term antiretroviral therapy in people with HIV. General study points: Subsequent to ART, diversity was augmented yet persisted below that of transplant donor controls.

As for this clone: The antigen remains undetermined.

From each donor, at least one pre-ART PBMC sample and at least two post-ART PBMC samples were obtained. Run at survey level, the immunoSEQ assay was version v3.0. Sequencing was intended to reach about 35,000-50,000 T-cell genomes per sample. The table came from immunoSEQ multiplex PCR; TCRdb's copy has only in-frame clones and leaves some out. The sample lists approximately 19,000 clones; more than 70% were seen once. There are 13 residues in the CDR3. The receptor was derived from a woman aged 45-60 years with HIV. This specimen was unsorted PBMCs, taken 2.6 years after starting antiretroviral therapy. The chain couples TRBV21-1 to TRBJ1-2; TRBD1 is taken as the D call from the table, unchecked against the DNA. TRBV21-1 is termed a pseudogene. The CDR3 loop is CASNQGRAYGYTF. As DNA, the CDR3 is TGTGCCAGCAACCAGGGCAGGGCCTATGGCTACACCTTC.